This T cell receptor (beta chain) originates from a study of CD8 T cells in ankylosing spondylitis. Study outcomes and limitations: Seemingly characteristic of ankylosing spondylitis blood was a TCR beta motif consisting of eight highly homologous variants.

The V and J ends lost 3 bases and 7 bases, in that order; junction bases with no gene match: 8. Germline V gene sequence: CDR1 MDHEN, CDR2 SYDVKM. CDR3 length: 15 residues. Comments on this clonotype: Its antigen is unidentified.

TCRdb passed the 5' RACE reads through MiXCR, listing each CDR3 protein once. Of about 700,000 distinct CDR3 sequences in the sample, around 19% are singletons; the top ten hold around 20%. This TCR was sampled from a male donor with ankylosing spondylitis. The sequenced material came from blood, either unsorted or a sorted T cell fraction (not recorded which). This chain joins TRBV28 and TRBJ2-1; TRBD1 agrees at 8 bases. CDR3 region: CASSFLRGQGNEQFF. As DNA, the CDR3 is TGTGCCAGCAGTTTCCTCAGGGGGCAAGGGAATGAGCAGTTCTTC.